The 5 T cell receptor beta chains reported below all come from one sample, sequenced in a study of Graves' ophthalmopathy and Graves' hyperthyroidism. Beta-chain TCR CDR3 regions were amplified from RNA transcripts. HTBI primers were used in a first-round RT-PCR, which preceded a second-round multiplex PCR. TCRdb re-analysed the multiplex PCR reads in MiXCR, keeping a single row per CDR3 protein. The repertoire holds roughly 380,000 distinct CDR3 sequences, with 15% as singletons. Sequencing was carried out using peripheral blood. These receptor sequences come from a woman between 18 and 29 years old with stable Graves' hyperthyroidism.

This clonotype was detected ten times or more. This rearrangement joins TRBV6-1 to TRBJ1-3; D might be TRBD1 (6 bases). This CDR3 has 15 residues. V lost 6 bases to trimming and J lost 4 bases, with 16 bases between them. Germline V gives CDR1 MNHNS, CDR2 SASEGT. In DNA form, the CDR3 reads TGTGCCAGCAGCCCCGGTTGGGGGCTAGGAAACACCATATATTTT. Its translation: CASSPGWGLGNTIYF.

The genes are TRBV6-1 and TRBJ1-2; tentative D call: TRBD1 (5 bases). Germline assignment: CDR1 MNHNS and CDR2 SASEGT. The CDR3 sequence is 11 residues long. V dropped 5 bases and J dropped 10 bases, with 11 bases sitting between them. This CDR3 is CASSMGGDYTF. Written as DNA, the CDR3 is TGTGCCAGCAGTATGGGGGGGGACTACACCTTC.

In its sample, this clonotype was seen many times. V usage is TRBV27 and J usage is TRBJ1-2; D not resolved. The V end lost 5 bases, the J end lost 0 bases, and 19 bases lay between the germline ends. In germline, CDR1 is MNHEY, CDR2 SMNVEV (reference sequence). The CDR3 sequence is 17 residues long. In nucleotides, the CDR3 is TGTGCCAGCAGTCCCCTCATGGACCTAGGAGCTAACTATGGCTACACCTTC. This sequence encodes CASSPLMDLGANYGYTF.

This clonotype was recorded at least ten times. The V and J genes are TRBV20-1 and TRBJ2-7; D call uncertain. Germline V gives CDR1 DFQATT, CDR2 SNEGSKA (reference sequence). Trimming took off 0 bases at V and 2 bases at J, with 14 bases between the two ends. CDR3 length equals 15 residues. The CDR3 loop reads CSARDLRNPTYEQYF. CDR3 DNA sequence: TGCAGTGCTAGAGATTTAAGGAATCCTACCTACGAGCAGTACTTC.

There are many counts of this clonotype. The chain links TRBV5-1 to TRBJ1-3, with unresolved D. Per the germline V gene, CDR1 is SGHRS and CDR2 is YFSETQ. V was trimmed by 0 bases and J by 0 bases, leaving 4 bases between them. The CDR3 covers 14 residues. CDR3 nucleotides: TGCGCCAGCAGCTTGGAGAGCTCTGGAAACACCATATATTTT. As protein: CASSLESSGNTIYF.